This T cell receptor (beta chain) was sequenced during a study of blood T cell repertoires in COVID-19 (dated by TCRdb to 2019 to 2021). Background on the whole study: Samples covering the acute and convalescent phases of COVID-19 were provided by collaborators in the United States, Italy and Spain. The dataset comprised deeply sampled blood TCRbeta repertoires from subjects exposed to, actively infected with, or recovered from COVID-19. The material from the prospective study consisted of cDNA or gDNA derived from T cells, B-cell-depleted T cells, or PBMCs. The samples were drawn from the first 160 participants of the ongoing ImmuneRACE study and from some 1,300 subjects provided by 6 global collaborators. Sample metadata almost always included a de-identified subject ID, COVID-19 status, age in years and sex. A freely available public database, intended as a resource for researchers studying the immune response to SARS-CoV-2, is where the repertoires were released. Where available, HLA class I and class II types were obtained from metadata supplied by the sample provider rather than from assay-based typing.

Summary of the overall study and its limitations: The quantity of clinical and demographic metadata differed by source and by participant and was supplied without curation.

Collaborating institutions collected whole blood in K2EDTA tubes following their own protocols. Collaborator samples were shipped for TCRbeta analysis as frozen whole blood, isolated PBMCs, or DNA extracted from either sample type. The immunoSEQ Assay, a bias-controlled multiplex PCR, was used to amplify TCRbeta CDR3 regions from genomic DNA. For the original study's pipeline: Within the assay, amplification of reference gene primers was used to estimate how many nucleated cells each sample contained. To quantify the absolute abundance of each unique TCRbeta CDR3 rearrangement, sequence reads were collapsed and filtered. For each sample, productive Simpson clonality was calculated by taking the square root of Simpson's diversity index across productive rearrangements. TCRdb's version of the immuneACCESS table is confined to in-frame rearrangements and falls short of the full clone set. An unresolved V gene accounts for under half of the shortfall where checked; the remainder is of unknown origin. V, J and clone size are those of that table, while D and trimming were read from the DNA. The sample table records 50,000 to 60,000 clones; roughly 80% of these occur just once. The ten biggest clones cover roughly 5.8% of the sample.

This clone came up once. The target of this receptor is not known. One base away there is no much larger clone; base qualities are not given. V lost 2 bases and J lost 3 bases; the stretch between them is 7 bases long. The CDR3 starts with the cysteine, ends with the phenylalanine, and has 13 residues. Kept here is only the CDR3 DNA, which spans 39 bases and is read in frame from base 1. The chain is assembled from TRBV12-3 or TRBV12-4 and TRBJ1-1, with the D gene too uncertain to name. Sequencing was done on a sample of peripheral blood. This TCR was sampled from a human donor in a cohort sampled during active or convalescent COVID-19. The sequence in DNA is TGTGCCAGCAGTTTAAACCGAGACACTGAAGCTTTCTTT. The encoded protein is CASSLNRDTEAFF.